This paragraph reports one T cell receptor beta chain. This clonotype has ten or more counts. The antigen it binds to is not known. Per-nucleotide qualities are absent, and no much larger clonotype sits a single base away. There are 15 amino acids in the CDR3, from cysteine to phenylalanine inclusive. Of the read, only the CDR3 DNA is kept; its 45 bases are in frame from base 1. The germline V gene specifies SGHTA as CDR1 and FQGNSA as CDR2. Trimming takes 5 bases off V and 4 bases off J; junction bases not matched to a gene: 10. This sample was included in a study of response to subunit inactivated influenza vaccine (dated by TCRdb to between 2018 and 2020). Concerning the study at large: Deep quantitative profiling of the T cell receptor repertoire was used in the study to follow responses to a trivalent subunit inactivated influenza vaccine. The research as a whole found: The authors proposed that each seasonal influenza vaccination may bring in only a limited number of new T cells.

Library preparation used RT-PCR. The sequencer was an Illumina HiSeq 2500. In-frame beta chains were kept once TCRdb had trimmed the public reads at Q25 with fastp and called clones with MiXCR. Merged by CDR3 protein, the rows form single entries marked with the most common genes and DNA. Within this sample are around 790,000 distinct CDR3 sequences, with over 20% of them counted one time only. About a tenth of the sample is in the top ten clones. The chain employs TRBV7-2 and TRBJ2-7; 8 bases in the junction line up with TRBD1. This specimen consisted of PBMCs from blood, obtained 4 to 6 days after vaccination. The TCR was taken from a man aged 50 to 60 who received an inactivated influenza vaccine. Donor details come from another sample of the same person, matched by shared clones. The CDR3 has the sequence CASSNKDRAGYEQYF. The nucleotide sequence is TGTGCCAGCAGCAATAAGGACAGGGCAGGTTACGAGCAGTACTTC.